A single sample is the source of the 31 T cell receptor beta chains below, sequenced in a study of blood T cell repertoires in COVID-19 (dated by TCRdb to between 2020 and 2021). Library construction relied on the immunoSEQ multiplex PCR assay. TCRdb holds this immuneACCESS table with in-frame rearrangements only. Some clones are missing; in checked studies, unresolved V genes explain under half, and the rest has no known cause. Within this sample are under 50,000 clones, with roughly nine tenths of them counted one time only. The ten largest clones capture under 5% of the sample. The specimen was peripheral blood. The receptors come from a man aged 55 to 70 with COVID-19, enrolled during active disease.

The V call is TRBV9, the J call TRBJ1-1; D is perhaps TRBD1 (6 bases). Germline V gene lookup returns CDR1 SGDLS and CDR2 YYNGEE. CDR3 length: 17 amino acids. Between the trimmed V and J ends, which lost 3 bases and 4 bases, there was a span of 22 bases. The CDR3 nucleotides read TGTGCCAGCAGCGCCCCCCGGGACACCCCCCGGGGCACTGAAGCTTTCTTT. It codes for CASSAPRDTPRGTEAFF.

In nucleotides, the CDR3 is TGTGCCAGCACGAGGAAACAGGGGGGCTACAATGAGCAGTTCTTC. Translation: CASTRKQGGYNEQFF. V and J are TRBV21-1 and TRBJ2-1; the table gives TRBD1 as D, unverified against the DNA. TRBV21-1 is designated a pseudogene. The CDR3 sequence is 15 residues long.

The V gene is TRBV5-5, the J gene TRBJ2-7, with D maybe TRBD2 (5 bases). The CDR3 is made up of 14 amino acids. V was pared by 2 bases and J by 0 bases, with 9 bases between. Per the germline V gene, CDR1 is SGHKS and CDR2 is YYEKEE (reference sequence). The CDR3: CASSLGGHSYEQYF. CDR3 nucleotide sequence: TGTGCCAGCAGCTTAGGAGGCCACTCCTACGAGCAGTACTTC.

The chain combines TRBV7-9 with TRBJ2-7, with a possible D match to TRBD1 (6 bases). The length of the CDR3 is 13 residues. V dropped 2 bases and J dropped 5 bases, with 10 bases sitting between them. The V gene's germline CDR1 is SEHNR and CDR2 FQNEAQ (reference sequence). The CDR3 sequence is CASSLTGFDEQYF. In nucleotides, the CDR3 is TGTGCCAGCAGCTTAACAGGGTTCGACGAGCAGTACTTC. The entire variable domain, with the rest obtained from reference TRBV7-9 and TRBJ2-7, is as follows: DTGVSQNPRHKITKRGQNVTFRCDPISEHNRLYWYRQTLGQGPEFLTYFQNEAQLEKSRLLSDRFSAERPKGSFSTLEIQRTEQGDSAMYLCASSLTGFDEQYFGPGTRLTVT.

The chain combines TRBV2 with TRBJ2-2; 8 nucleotides line up with TRBD2. CDR3 length: 16 amino acids. The V and J ends lost 6 bases and 1 base, in that order; junction bases with no gene match: 7. Per the germline V gene, CDR1 is SNHLY and CDR2 is FYNNEI. The CDR3, as DNA: TGTGCCAGCAGGGGGGAGCGGGAGCAGAACACCGGGGAGCTGTTTTTT. It encodes CASRGEREQNTGELFF.

J is TRBJ2-7 and V is TRBV30, with 9 bases aligning to TRBD2. The J segment lost 4 bases and the V segment lost 4 bases, leaving 2 bases of the junction unmatched. Germline V CDR1 and CDR2: GTSNPN, SVGIG (reference sequence). The CDR3 sequence is 12 residues long. The CDR3 sequence: CAWMREGYEQYF. Written as DNA, the CDR3 is TGTGCCTGGATGCGGGAGGGGTACGAGCAGTACTTC.

This clone was observed a few times. The chain is built from TRBV5-5 and TRBJ1-5; D is undetermined. Trimming cost V 2 bases and J 0 bases, with 3 bases left between them. The CDR3 consists of 13 residues. Germline CDR1 reads SGHKS; CDR2 reads YYEKEE (reference sequence). For the CDR3, the DNA is TGTGCCAGCAGCTTCAATAGCAATCAGCCCCAGCATTTT. Its translation: CASSFNSNQPQHF. Drawing the rest from reference TRBV5-5 and TRBJ1-5, the complete variable domain is DAGVTQSPTHLIKTRGQQVTLRCSPISGHKSVSWYQQVLGQGPQFIFQYYEKEERGRGNFPDRFSARQFPNYSSELNVNALLLGDSALYLCASSFNSNQPQHFGDGTRLSIL.

The rearrangement links TRBV6-5 to TRBJ2-7, with 9 bases fitting TRBD2. Germline V gene sequence: CDR1 MNHEY, CDR2 SVGAGI. Trimming took 5 bases from V and 5 from J; bases not matched to a gene: 10. This CDR3 is built from 15 residues. CDR3 sequence (DNA): TGTGCCAGCAGTACTAGAGCGGGAGGTAGCGACGAGCAGTACTTC. Translated, it gives CASSTRAGGSDEQYF.

The chain is built from TRBV7-9 and TRBJ2-1, with 11 bases fitting TRBD2. Germline CDR1 SEHNR, CDR2 FQNEAQ (reference sequence). CDR3 size: 17 residues. The ends lost 1 base at V and 6 bases at J; junction bases unmatched: 8. The CDR3 loop reads CASSLEASGRRGNEQFF. The CDR3, as DNA: TGTGCCAGCAGCTTAGAAGCTAGCGGGAGGCGGGGCAATGAGCAGTTCTTC.

This clone came up once. The chain combines TRBV24-1 with TRBJ1-6; a possible D gene is TRBD1 (5 bases). Between the trimmed V and J ends, which lost 4 bases and 8 bases, there was a span of 8 bases. In germline, CDR1 is KGHDR, CDR2 SFDVKD. This CDR3 region has 13 residues. The CDR3 sequence is CATSDREDSPLHF. DNA of the CDR3: TGTGCCACCAGTGACAGGGAGGATTCACCCCTCCACTTT.

The rearrangement joins TRBV19 to TRBJ1-4, with TRBD1 matching 8 bases. The CDR3 consists of 15 residues. The V segment lost 6 bases and the J segment 5 bases; nucleotides outside the gene matches: 8. Germline loops: CDR1 LNHDA, CDR2 SQIVND (reference sequence). This CDR3 is CASSRETGENEKLFF. For the CDR3, the DNA is TGTGCCAGTAGCCGAGAGACAGGGGAGAATGAAAAACTGTTTTTT.

The V gene is TRBV19, the J gene TRBJ2-1; TRBD2 aligns across 7 bases. V was pared by 4 bases and J by 12 bases, with 6 bases of the junction left unmatched. The CDR3 length is 12 residues. From germline, CDR1 is LNHDA and CDR2 SQIVND (reference sequence). This CDR3 reads CASSTLTSTQFF. The CDR3 DNA is TGTGCCAGTAGTACCCTGACTAGCACGCAGTTCTTC.

This clone was detected once. The gene calls are TRBV12-5 and TRBJ2-5; 14 nucleotides align to TRBD2. The CDR3 is made up of 17 amino acids. With V trimmed by 1 base and J by 4 bases, 5 bases remained unmatched. Germline V gene data show CDR1 as LGHNT and CDR2 as FRNRAP. The CDR3 nucleotides are TGTGCTAGTGGTTTGGGGTTGGGACTAGCGGGAGCAGAGACCCAGTACTTC. It is translated as CASGLGLGLAGAETQYF.

The rearrangement links TRBV7-8 to TRBJ2-2; the D gene is possibly TRBD1 (6 bases). The CDR3 sequence is 17 residues long. The V and J ends lost 4 bases and 4 bases respectively, with 19 bases between them. Germline loops: CDR1 SGHVS, CDR2 FQNEAQ. CDR3 bases: TGTGCCAGCAGCTCCCACAGGGTAGGGTTGTCCACCGGGGAGCTGTTTTTT. This codes for CASSSHRVGLSTGELFF.

The chain uses TRBV30 and TRBJ1-1, with D unclear. V was cut by 3 bases and J by 11 bases, with 16 bases left in between. Germline V gives CDR1 GTSNPN, CDR2 SVGIG (reference sequence). There are 12 residues in the CDR3. This CDR3 reads CAWRSPFSGAFF. DNA for the CDR3: TGTGCCTGGAGATCTCCGTTCTCGGGGGCTTTCTTT.

This chain connects TRBV10-1 to TRBJ2-1; tentative D call: TRBD2 (6 bases). From germline, CDR1 is WNHNN and CDR2 SYGVQD (reference sequence). This CDR3 is 14 amino acids long. V dropped 4 bases and J dropped 8 bases, with 15 bases sitting between them. CDR3 sequence: CASSGGLPSDEQFF. In DNA, the CDR3 is TGCGCCAGCAGTGGTGGACTACCTTCCGATGAGCAGTTCTTC.

For the CDR3, the DNA is TGTGCCAGCAGCGAACGGAGACAGGGTCAGCCCCAGCATTTT. Its protein is CASSERRQGQPQHF. V usage is TRBV11-2 and J usage is TRBJ1-5; 7 nucleotides line up with TRBD1. The CDR3 contains 14 residues. Germline V gene lookup returns CDR1 SGHAT and CDR2 FQNNGV. With 5 bases clipped from V and 6 bases from J, the junction kept 7 bases outside the gene matches.

The gene calls are TRBV6-5 and TRBJ1-1; 8 bases map to TRBD1. There are 15 residues in the CDR3. The germline gives CDR1 MNHEY, CDR2 SVGAGI. Losses at the gene ends were 4 bases for V and 5 bases for J; bases not matched to a gene: 9. In DNA form, the CDR3 reads TGTGCCAGCAGTTGGACAGGGCTGAGAGGTACTGAAGCTTTCTTT. Protein sequence: CASSWTGLRGTEAFF.

The J gene is TRBJ2-7, the V gene TRBV4-1, with 9 bases aligning to TRBD2. The trim removed 1 base at V and 3 bases at J, leaving 16 bases unmatched. Germline loops: CDR1 MGHRA, CDR2 YSYEKL. The CDR3 contains 19 residues. CDR3 in DNA: TGCGCCAGCAGCCAAGTTCCGGTGGCAGCGGGAGGACCAAACTACGAGCAGTACTTC. It codes for CASSQVPVAAGGPNYEQYF.

This clone was recorded a few times. This chain joins TRBV4-1 and TRBJ2-7; TRBD1 matches 8 bases. This CDR3 has 14 amino acids. Germline V gives CDR1 MGHRA, CDR2 YSYEKL. J lost 5 bases, V lost 4 bases, and 7 bases had no gene match. CDR3 sequence reads: CASSPTGTGHEQYF. The CDR3 coding sequence is TGCGCCAGCAGCCCTACAGGGACAGGCCACGAGCAGTACTTC.

This chain joins TRBV14 and TRBJ1-6, with 7 positions matching TRBD1. CDR1 SGHDN and CDR2 FVKESK come from the germline V gene. CDR3 length equals 15 residues. Unmatched junction bases numbered 9, after V lost 4 bases and J lost 9 bases. The CDR3 bases are TGTGCCAGCAGCCCCTCCGGGACAGTCCTTTCACCCCTCCACTTT. Protein: CASSPSGTVLSPLHF. Using reference TRBV14 and TRBJ1-6 for the parts outside the CDR3, the full variable domain is EAGVTQFPSHSVIEKGQTVTLRCDPISGHDNLYWYRRVMGKEIKFLLHFVKESKQDESGMPNNRFLAERTGGTYSTLKVQPAELEDSGVYFCASSPSGTVLSPLHFGNGTRLTVT.

The V and J genes are TRBV19 and TRBJ1-5; 10 bases are shared with TRBD1. The CDR3 runs 16 residues. The J segment lost 1 base and the V segment lost 5 bases, leaving 5 bases of the junction unmatched. Germline values: CDR1 LNHDA, CDR2 SQIVND (reference sequence). Here the CDR3 reads CASSQRQGASNQPQHF. The CDR3 DNA reads as TGTGCCAGTAGTCAGCGACAGGGGGCGAGCAATCAGCCCCAGCATTTT.

The V and J genes are TRBV2 and TRBJ2-2; perhaps TRBD2 as D (5 bases). CDR1 SNHLY and CDR2 FYNNEI come from the germline V gene. CDR3 length: 17 amino acids. The germline V and J ends were trimmed by 0 bases and 1 base, with 12 bases remaining between them. CDR3 loop: CASSEALVGKNTGELFF. Written as DNA, the CDR3 is TGTGCCAGCAGTGAAGCGCTTGTCGGGAAGAACACCGGGGAGCTGTTTTTT.

The CDR3 protein is CASSQEAQFGNTIYF. In nucleotides, the CDR3 is TGTGCCAGCAGCCAAGAGGCCCAGTTCGGAAACACCATATATTTT. V usage is TRBV3-1 (or the pseudogene TRBV3-2) and J usage is TRBJ1-3, with D uncertain. CDR1 is LGHDT and CDR2 is YNNKEL in the germline V gene (reference sequence). Trimming pared 0 bases from V and 4 bases from J, leaving 10 bases between. The CDR3 contains 15 residues.

The V and J genes are TRBV2 and TRBJ1-2; 8 nucleotides match TRBD1. The CDR3 is 16 residues long. The trim removed 4 bases at V and 0 bases at J, leaving 7 bases unmatched. Germline loops: CDR1 SNHLY, CDR2 FYNNEI. CDR3 bases: TGTGCCAGCAGTGGACAGGGGCGTGATTCTAACTATGGCTACACCTTC. It is translated as CASSGQGRDSNYGYTF.

This clone was detected only once. V usage is TRBV27 and J usage is TRBJ2-1, with D possibly being TRBD2 (5 bases). Trimming removed 5 bases at V and 0 bases at J, with 14 bases between. The CDR3 length is 16 residues. Germline CDR1 reads MNHEY; CDR2 reads SMNVEV (reference sequence). In nucleotides, the CDR3 is TGTGCCAGCAGTCCGAGGGTCCGGGACTCCTACAATGAGCAGTTCTTC. Its protein product is CASSPRVRDSYNEQFF.

V is TRBV5-5 and J is TRBJ2-7, with a tentative D call TRBD2 (5 bases). V shed 1 base and J shed 7 bases, with 12 bases lying between them. The CDR3 sequence is 13 residues long. CDR1 is SGHKS, CDR2 YYEKEE, per germline (reference sequence). CDR3 coding DNA: TGTGCCAGCAGCTTGACCCCCTGGGAGGAGCAGTACTTC. It codes for CASSLTPWEEQYF.

This chain links TRBV9 with TRBJ1-4; 10 bases align to TRBD1. J was trimmed by 8 bases and V by 4 bases; bases with no gene match: 8. Germline V gene data show CDR1 as SGDLS and CDR2 as YYNGEE. The CDR3 extends over 15 amino acids. The CDR3 bases are TGTGCCAGCAGCAAGATGGGGACAGGGGACGAAAAACTGTTTTTT. This translates into CASSKMGTGDEKLFF.

J is TRBJ1-1 and V is TRBV7-9; D gene uncertain. Deletions cut 7 bases from V and 3 bases from J, with 15 bases between. This CDR3 comprises 14 residues. Per germline, CDR1 SEHNR and CDR2 FQNEAQ (reference sequence). This chain's CDR3 is CASNRVGADTEAFF. CDR3 sequence (DNA): TGTGCCAGCAATCGAGTGGGTGCGGACACTGAAGCTTTCTTT.

The chain links TRBV27 to TRBJ1-6; 11 bases agree with TRBD1. The CDR3 covers 15 residues. Germline V gives CDR1 MNHEY, CDR2 SMNVEV (reference sequence). With 3 bases clipped from V and 9 bases from J, the junction kept 4 bases outside the gene matches. CDR3 residues: CASSLGTGGGSPLHF. DNA of the CDR3: TGTGCCAGCAGTTTGGGGACAGGGGGTGGTTCACCCCTCCACTTT.

V gene TRBV6-5 combines with J gene TRBJ1-1; 9 bases fit TRBD1. The CDR3 sequence is 15 residues long. Germline V CDR1 and CDR2: MNHEY, SVGAGI. The J segment lost 6 bases and the V segment lost 5 bases, leaving 10 bases of the junction unmatched. Here the CDR3 reads CASSKRTGDTAEAFF. CDR3 nucleotide sequence: TGTGCCAGCAGTAAAAGGACAGGGGATACGGCTGAAGCTTTCTTT.